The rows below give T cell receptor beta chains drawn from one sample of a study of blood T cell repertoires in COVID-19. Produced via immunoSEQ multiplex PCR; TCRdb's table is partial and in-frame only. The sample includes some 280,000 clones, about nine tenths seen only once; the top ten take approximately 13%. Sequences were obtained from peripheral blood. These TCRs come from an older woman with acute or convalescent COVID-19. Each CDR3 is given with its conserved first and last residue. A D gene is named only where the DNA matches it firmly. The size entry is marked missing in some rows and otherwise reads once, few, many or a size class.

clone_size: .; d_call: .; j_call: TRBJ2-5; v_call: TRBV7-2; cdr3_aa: CASSSAGRQETQYF; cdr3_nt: TGTGCCAGCAGCTCCGCCGGGAGACAAGAGACCCAGTACTTC
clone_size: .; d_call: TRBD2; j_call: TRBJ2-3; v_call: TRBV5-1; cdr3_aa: CASSFGRGVTDTQYF; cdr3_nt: TGCGCCAGCAGCTTCGGGCGGGGGGTTACAGATACGCAGTATTTT
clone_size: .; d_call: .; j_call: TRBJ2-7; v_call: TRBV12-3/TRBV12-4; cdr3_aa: CASSSGGLYEQYF; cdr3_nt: TGTGCCAGCAGTTCCGGGGGTCTCTACGAGCAGTACTTC
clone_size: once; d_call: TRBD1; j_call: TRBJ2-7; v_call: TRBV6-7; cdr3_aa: CASSTTGGTGVCEQYF; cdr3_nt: TGTGCCAGCAGTACAACTGGGGGGACAGGGGTCTGTGAGCAGTACTTC
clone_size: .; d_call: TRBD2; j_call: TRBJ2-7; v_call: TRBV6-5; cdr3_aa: CASSYGSSGGTEQYF; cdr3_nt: TGTGCCAGCAGTTACGGGTCTAGCGGGGGGACCGAGCAGTACTTC
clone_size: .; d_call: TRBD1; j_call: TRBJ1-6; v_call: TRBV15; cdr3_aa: CATSGTAYNSPLHF; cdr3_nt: TGTGCCACCTCGGGGACAGCATATAATTCACCCCTCCACTTT
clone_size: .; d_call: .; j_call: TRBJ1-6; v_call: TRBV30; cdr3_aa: CAWSPVRNSPLHF; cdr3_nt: TGTGCCTGGAGCCCGGTGCGTAATTCACCCCTCCACTTT
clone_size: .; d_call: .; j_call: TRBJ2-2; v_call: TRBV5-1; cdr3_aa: CASSLGAANTGELFF; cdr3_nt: TGCGCCAGCAGCTTGGGGGCCGCGAACACCGGGGAGCTGTTTTTT
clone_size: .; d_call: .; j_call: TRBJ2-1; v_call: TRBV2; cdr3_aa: CARARGNEQFF; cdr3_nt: TGTGCCAGGGCCCGGGGCAATGAGCAGTTCTTC
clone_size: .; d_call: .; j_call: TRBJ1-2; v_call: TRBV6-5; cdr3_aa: CASSNGGGNSYGYTF; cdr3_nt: TGTGCCAGCAGCAACGGGGGGGGTAATAGCTATGGCTACACCTTC
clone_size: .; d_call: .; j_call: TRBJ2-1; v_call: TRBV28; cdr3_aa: CASSLGLGQFF; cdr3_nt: TGTGCCAGCAGTCTCGGACTTGGGCAGTTCTTC
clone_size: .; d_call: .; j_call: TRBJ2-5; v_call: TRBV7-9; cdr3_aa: CASSRSQETQYF; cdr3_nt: TGTGCCAGCAGCAGAAGTCAGGAGACCCAGTACTTC
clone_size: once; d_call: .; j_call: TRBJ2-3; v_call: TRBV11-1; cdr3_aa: CASSSRDSITDTQYF; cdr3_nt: TGTGCCAGCAGCTCCCGGGACTCCATCACAGATACGCAGTATTTT
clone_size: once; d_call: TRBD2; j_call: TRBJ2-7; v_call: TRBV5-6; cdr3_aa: CASSLYFGGLAGSSYEQYF; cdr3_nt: TGTGCCAGCAGCTTGTATTTCGGGGGACTAGCGGGGTCCTCCTACGAGCAGTACTTC
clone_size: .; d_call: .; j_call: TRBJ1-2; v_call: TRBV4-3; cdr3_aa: CASSRIGVDNYGYTF; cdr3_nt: TGCGCCAGCAGCCGCATAGGAGTGGATAACTATGGCTACACCTTC
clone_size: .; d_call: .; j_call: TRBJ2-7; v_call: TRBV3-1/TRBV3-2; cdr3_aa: CASSQTGTYEQYF; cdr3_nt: TGTGCCAGCAGCCAAACAGGAACCTACGAGCAGTACTTC
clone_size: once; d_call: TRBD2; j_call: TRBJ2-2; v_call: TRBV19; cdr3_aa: CASSTGLAANTGELFF; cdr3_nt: TGTGCCAGTAGTACGGGACTAGCGGCGAACACCGGGGAGCTGTTTTTT
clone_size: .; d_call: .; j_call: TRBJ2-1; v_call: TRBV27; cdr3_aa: CASSFGGAYNEQFF; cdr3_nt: TGTGCCAGCAGTTTCGGCGGGGCGTACAATGAGCAGTTCTTC
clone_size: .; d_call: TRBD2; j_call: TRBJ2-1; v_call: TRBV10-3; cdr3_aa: CAISDGLAGDYNEQFF; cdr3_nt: TGTGCCATCAGTGATGGACTAGCGGGTGACTACAATGAGCAGTTCTTC
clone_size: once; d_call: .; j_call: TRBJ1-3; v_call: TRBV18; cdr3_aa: CASSPPGGSGNTIYF; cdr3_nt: TGTGCCAGCTCACCCCCCGGTGGCTCTGGAAACACCATATATTTT
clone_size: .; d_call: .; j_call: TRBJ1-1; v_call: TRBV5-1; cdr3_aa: CASSLDGGVLNTEAFF; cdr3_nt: TGCGCCAGCAGCTTGGATGGGGGCGTCTTGAACACTGAAGCTTTCTTT
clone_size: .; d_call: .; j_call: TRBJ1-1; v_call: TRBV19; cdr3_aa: CASSFTRGTEAFF; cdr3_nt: TGTGCCAGTAGTTTCACTAGAGGGACTGAAGCTTTCTTT
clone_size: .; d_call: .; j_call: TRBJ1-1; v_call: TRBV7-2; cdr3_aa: CASSPVQGLTEAFF; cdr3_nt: TGTGCCAGCAGCCCCGTACAGGGTCTGACTGAAGCTTTCTTT
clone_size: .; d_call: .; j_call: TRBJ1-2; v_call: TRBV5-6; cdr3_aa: CASRRRPPDKFGYTF; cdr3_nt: TGTGCCAGCAGACGTCGGCCACCCGACAAATTTGGCTACACCTTC
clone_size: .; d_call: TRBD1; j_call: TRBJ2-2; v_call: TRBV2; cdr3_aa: CARARDRGSGELFF; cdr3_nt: TGTGCCAGGGCGCGTGACAGGGGGTCCGGGGAGCTGTTTTTT
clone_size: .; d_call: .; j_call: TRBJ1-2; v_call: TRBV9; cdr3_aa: CASSVGQGRNGYTF; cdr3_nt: TGTGCCAGCAGCGTAGGTCAGGGGCGTAATGGCTACACCTTC
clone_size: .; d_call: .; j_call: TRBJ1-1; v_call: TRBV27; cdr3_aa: CASSPLTGREAFF; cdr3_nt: TGTGCCAGCAGTCCACTCACAGGGAGAGAAGCTTTCTTT
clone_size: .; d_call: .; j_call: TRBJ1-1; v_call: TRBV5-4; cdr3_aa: CASSLGQRLNTEAFF; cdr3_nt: TGTGCCAGCAGCTTGGGACAGAGATTAAACACTGAAGCTTTCTTT
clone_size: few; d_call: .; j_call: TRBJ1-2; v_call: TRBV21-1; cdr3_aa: CASSKVWPGGHYGYTF; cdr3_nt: TGTGCCAGCAGCAAAGTATGGCCAGGGGGGCACTATGGCTACACCTTC
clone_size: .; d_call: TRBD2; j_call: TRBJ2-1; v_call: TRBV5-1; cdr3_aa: CASSLLTSGGSNEQFF; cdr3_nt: TGCGCCAGCAGCTTGCTAACTAGCGGGGGGAGTAATGAGCAGTTCTTC
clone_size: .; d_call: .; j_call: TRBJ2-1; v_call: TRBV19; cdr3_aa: CANARSEQFF; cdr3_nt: TGTGCCAACGCACGGTCCGAGCAGTTCTTC
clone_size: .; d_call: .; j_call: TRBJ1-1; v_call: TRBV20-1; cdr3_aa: CSASWQGNTEAFF; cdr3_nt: TGCAGTGCTAGTTGGCAGGGGAACACTGAAGCTTTCTTT